The 19 T cell receptor beta chains listed next were all sequenced from one sample in a study of a mutant IDH1 vaccine in newly diagnosed glioma. The protocol was immunoSEQ multiplex PCR, while the TCRdb copy is restricted to in-frame clones and leaves out a portion. The repertoire holds roughly 120,000 clones, with 85% to 90% as singletons. Regarding time point: week 11, during vaccination. The investigators gave 300 ug of mutant IDH1 20-mer peptide in each vaccine dose, together with topical imiquimod. These receptors have no identified antigens. The sequencing here drew on PBMCs, taken from a glioma patient whose treatment included an IDH1 peptide vaccine. Receptors were obtained from a woman in her fifties or sixties with glioma.

The V call is TRBV7-9, the J call TRBJ2-5, with D possibly being TRBD2 (7 bases). Deletions cut 10 bases from V and 0 bases from J, with 15 bases between. The CDR3 sequence is 14 residues long. From germline, CDR1 is SEHNR and CDR2 FQNEAQ (reference sequence). The CDR3 DNA follows: TGTGCCACGGTGGGGGGGCTCAACCAAGAGACCCAGTACTTC. This translates into CATVGGLNQETQYF.

The CDR3 protein is CASRYRDRLAFF. The CDR3 region has the DNA TGTGCCAGCAGATACAGGGATCGGCTTGCTTTCTTT. This chain connects TRBV11-2 to TRBJ1-1, with a tentative D call TRBD1 (6 bases). Germline V gene lookup returns CDR1 SGHAT and CDR2 FQNNGV. The V end was cut by 6 bases, the J end by 11 bases, with 16 bases between. The CDR3 covers 12 residues.

The V and J genes are TRBV15 and TRBJ2-5, with 8 nucleotides matching TRBD1. The germline V gene has CDR1 LNHNV and CDR2 YYDKDF (reference sequence). With 5 bases clipped from V and 1 base from J, the junction kept 9 bases outside the gene matches. CDR3 size: 16 residues. Here the CDR3 reads CATSPWTGTRQETQYF. In DNA form, the CDR3 reads TGTGCCACCAGCCCATGGACAGGGACCCGCCAAGAGACCCAGTACTTC.

This rearrangement joins TRBV30 to TRBJ2-1; 10 bases map to TRBD2. This CDR3 region has 16 residues. Losses at the gene ends were 5 bases for V and 8 bases for J; bases not matched to a gene: 15. The V gene's germline CDR1 is GTSNPN and CDR2 SVGIG (reference sequence). DNA for the CDR3: TGTGCCTGGGACCCCTGGCCTAGCGGGAGCTCGGATGAGCAGTTCTTC. It is translated as CAWDPWPSGSSDEQFF.

On this clone: Its ends do not fully match the called genes, so a read error is possible. This specimen includes other DNA sequences encoding the same CDR3. The J gene is TRBJ1-2, the V gene TRBV28; tentatively, D is TRBD1 (6 bases). This CDR3 has 14 amino acids. The germline CDR1 and CDR2 sequences are MDHEN and SYDVKM. CDR3 region: CASSLQGAFYGYTF. DNA for the CDR3: TGTGCCAGTAGTTTACAGGGTGCGTTCTATGGCTACACCTTC.

V and J are TRBV7-9 and TRBJ2-7; D is perhaps TRBD1 (5 bases). From germline, CDR1 is SEHNR and CDR2 FQNEAQ (reference sequence). The length of the CDR3 is 14 residues. V lost 0 bases, J lost 7 bases, and 13 bases lay in between. CDR3 amino acids: CASSLAARALEQYF. DNA for the CDR3: TGTGCCAGCAGCTTAGCGGCCAGGGCGTTAGAGCAGTACTTC.

The CDR3 loop is CASSAPGQGYEQFF. The CDR3 DNA sequence: TGTGCCAGCAGTGCACCGGGACAGGGCTATGAGCAGTTCTTC. This chain uses TRBV27 with TRBJ2-1; TRBD1 aligns across 9 bases. This CDR3 comprises 14 residues. The J segment lost 8 bases and the V segment lost 5 bases, leaving 7 bases of the junction unmatched. Looked up from germline, CDR1 is MNHEY and CDR2 is SMNVEV (reference sequence).

This clone was seen only once. This rearrangement joins TRBV6-6 to TRBJ1-6, with TRBD1 identical over 7 bases. Per germline, CDR1 MNHNY and CDR2 SVGAGI (reference sequence). V was pared by 9 bases and J by 7 bases, with 12 bases of the junction left unmatched. This CDR3 has 15 amino acids. Written as DNA, the CDR3 is TGTGCCAGTAAATGGACAGGCACAGGGAATTCACCCCTCCACTTT. Protein: CASKWTGTGNSPLHF.

In DNA, the CDR3 is TGTGCCAGCAGTTACCAAGGGGGGGTAATTAGCGAGCAGTACTTC. Protein sequence: CASSYQGGVISEQYF. The chain is built from TRBV6-5 and TRBJ2-7; D possibly corresponds to TRBD2 (7 bases). The V end was cut by 2 bases, the J end by 6 bases, with 17 bases between. From germline, CDR1 is MNHEY and CDR2 SVGAGI. The CDR3 covers 15 residues.

The chain is built from TRBV29-1 and TRBJ1-5, with 7 positions matching TRBD1. CDR3 size: 13 residues. CDR1 is SQVTM and CDR2 is ANQGSEA in the germline V gene. Losses at the gene ends were 2 bases for V and 7 bases for J; bases not matched to a gene: 5. In nucleotides, the CDR3 is TGCAGCGTTGAATCATACAGGGGACAGCCCCAGCATTTT. The encoded protein is CSVESYRGQPQHF.

This sequence joins TRBV28 and TRBJ1-1, with a weak D call TRBD1 (6 bases). Germline V gene lookup returns CDR1 MDHEN and CDR2 SYDVKM. The length of the CDR3 is 15 residues. Trimming cost V 3 bases and J 1 base, with 12 bases left between them. The chain's CDR3 is CASSFPQGGNTEAFF. CDR3 coding DNA: TGTGCCAGCAGTTTTCCGCAAGGGGGGAACACTGAAGCTTTCTTT.

The V and J genes are TRBV6-5 and TRBJ1-5; D not resolved. V lost 0 bases to trimming and J lost 2 bases, with 11 bases between them. Germline values: CDR1 MNHEY, CDR2 SVGAGI. The CDR3 has 16 residues. CDR3 sequence reads: CASSYSKGRGNQPQHF. The CDR3 DNA sequence: TGTGCCAGCAGTTACTCGAAAGGACGGGGCAATCAGCCCCAGCATTTT.

The chain joins TRBV5-1 to TRBJ2-7; 12 positions match TRBD1. This CDR3 is built from 17 residues. V shed 1 base and J 7 bases; nucleotides not matched to a gene: 12. Germline CDR1 reads SGHRS; CDR2 reads YFSETQ. CDR3 in DNA: TGCGCCAGCAGCTTGTTTGGGACAGGGGGCTACCCCTTTGAGCAGTACTTC. Protein sequence: CASSLFGTGGYPFEQYF.

This clone was seen only a few times. The genes are TRBV18 and TRBJ1-1; a weak D match, TRBD1 (6 bases). V gave up 1 base and J gave up 8 bases, with 8 bases separating them. CDR3 length equals 12 residues. Germline CDR1 and CDR2: KGHSH and LQKENI. CDR3 sequence reads: CASSPLDREAFF. The CDR3 DNA follows: TGTGCCAGCTCACCACTCGACAGGGAAGCTTTCTTT. Combining the CDR3 with reference TRBV18 and TRBJ1-1 gives the whole variable domain NAGVMQNPRHLVRRRGQEARLRCSPMKGHSHVYWYRQLPEEGLKFMVYLQKENIIDESGMPKERFSAEFPKEGPSILRIQQVVRGDSAAYFCASSPLDREAFFGQGTRLTVV.

A remark on this clone: At one of its ends the junction is not consistent with the germline gene, which may arise from a read error. The CDR3 protein is CASSLRGGPLYEQYF. The CDR3 coding sequence is TGTGCTAGCAGCTTACGAGGGGGACCACTCTACGAGCAGTACTTC. V and J are TRBV7-7 and TRBJ2-7; a weak D match, TRBD1 (6 bases). Germline CDR1 SSHAT, CDR2 FNYEAQ (reference sequence). CDR3 length: 15 amino acids.

The chain joins TRBV7-2 to TRBJ1-5; 8 bases are shared with TRBD1. The germline V gene has CDR1 SGHTA and CDR2 FQGNSA. This CDR3 has 17 amino acids. The V gene end was trimmed by 5 bases and the J gene end by 0 bases; junction bases not matched to a gene: 9. CDR3 sequence: CASSIYRGANSNQPQHF. CDR3 in DNA: TGTGCCAGCAGCATATACAGGGGGGCTAATAGCAATCAGCCCCAGCATTTT.

The gene calls are TRBV7-7 and TRBJ1-5, with D perhaps TRBD1 (5 bases). CDR3 size: 12 residues. The germline gives CDR1 SSHAT, CDR2 FNYEAQ (reference sequence). V was shortened by 5 bases and J by 7 bases, with 9 bases between the two germline ends. The CDR3 bases are TGTGCCAGCAGCCCTGGGGCACAGCCCCAGCATTTT. It encodes CASSPGAQPQHF.

This rearrangement joins TRBV28 to TRBJ1-3, with 10 bases matching TRBD1. Losses at the gene ends were 4 bases for V and 4 bases for J; bases not matched to a gene: 10. This CDR3 spans 17 amino acids. Germline V gene lookup returns CDR1 MDHEN and CDR2 SYDVKM. CDR3 region: CASSSGTGVLSGNTIYF. DNA of the CDR3: TGTGCCAGCAGTTCTGGGACAGGGGTTCTCTCCGGAAACACCATATATTTT. The full variable domain, in which reference TRBV28 and TRBJ1-3 provide the parts outside the CDR3, is DVKVTQSSRYLVKRTGEKVFLECVQDMDHENMFWYRQDPGLGLRLIYFSYDVKMKEKGDIPEGYSVSREKKERFSLILESASTNQTSMYLCASSSGTGVLSGNTIYFGEGSWLTVV.

This clone was seen a single time. CDR3 nucleotides: TGTGCCAGCAGTTTCTCCTCCGGGACAGGGGGTTACGAGCAGTACTTC. As protein: CASSFSSGTGGYEQYF. The chain employs TRBV27 and TRBJ2-7; TRBD1 matches 11 bases. Per germline, CDR1 MNHEY and CDR2 SMNVEV (reference sequence). This CDR3 comprises 16 residues. V dropped 3 bases and J dropped 4; count of bases not matched to a gene: 8.